A single sample is the source of the 7 T cell receptor beta chains below, sequenced in a study of metastatic and nonmetastatic thyroid tumors. Using MiXCR, TCRdb re-called clones from the PCR reads. The data contain 60,000 to 85,000 clones, 18% of them singletons. Not a single patient had been given any form of treatment at any point before undergoing thyroid surgery. Sample: blood. The source is a female donor with papillary thyroid cancer or a benign thyroid nodule (not recorded which). Some clones in this sample may be carry-over from other donors' samples.

This clone was seen at least ten times. The chain employs TRBV18 and TRBJ2-2; 7 nucleotides align to TRBD2. J was trimmed by 7 bases and V by 3 bases; bases with no gene match: 11. Germline assignment: CDR1 KGHSH and CDR2 LQKENI. CDR3 length: 16 amino acids. CDR3 nucleotides: TGTGCCAGCTCACCGTTTTTGGCTAGCGGAGACGGGGAGCTGTTTTTT. Its protein is CASSPFLASGDGELFF.

CDR3 DNA: TGTGCCAGCAGCTTTTCCTGGCGGGAGACCCAGTACTTC. As protein: CASSFSWRETQYF. The chain carries TRBV7-2 and TRBJ2-5; D unclear. V dropped 3 bases and J dropped 5 bases, with 10 bases sitting between them. The germline gives CDR1 SGHTA, CDR2 FQGNSA. There are 13 residues in the CDR3. The entire variable domain, with the rest obtained from reference TRBV7-2 and TRBJ2-5, is as follows: GAGVSQSPSNKVTEKGKDVELRCDPISGHTALYWYRQSLGQGLEFLIYFQGNSAPDKSGLPSDRFSAERTGGSVSTLTIQRTQQEDSAVYLCASSFSWRETQYFGPGTRLLVL.

This clone was observed many times. The genes are TRBV3-1 and TRBJ1-6; D remains unclear. Germline CDR1 is LGHDT and CDR2 is YNNKEL (reference sequence). The CDR3 is made up of 13 amino acids. Trimming left V 4 bases short and J 10 bases short, with 11 bases between. CDR3 in DNA: TGTGCCAGCAGCCCAGAGGCCGGATCACCCCTCCACTTT. Translation gives CASSPEAGSPLHF.

The rearrangement uses TRBV6-6 and TRBJ2-7; 7 bases match TRBD1. The V gene end was trimmed by 1 base and the J gene end by 5 bases; junction bases not matched to a gene: 5. The germline CDR1 and CDR2 sequences are MNHNY and SVGAGI (reference sequence). This CDR3 has 14 residues. This CDR3 reads CASSYLDRAHEQYF. The CDR3 DNA sequence: TGTGCCAGCAGTTACTTAGACAGGGCCCACGAGCAGTACTTC.

At least ten counts were recorded for this clone. V and J are TRBV18 and TRBJ1-2; TRBD1 matches 7 bases. The CDR3 length is 14 residues. Germline trimming cut 5 bases from V and 4 bases from J; bases unmatched to any gene: 7. Germline V gene lookup returns CDR1 KGHSH and CDR2 LQKENI. The CDR3 region has the DNA TGTGCCAGCTCATTCAGACAGGGCGCCTATGGCTACACCTTC. Its protein is CASSFRQGAYGYTF.

This clone was seen more than once but under ten times. An end of the junction does not agree with germline; a read error may underlie this. Other DNA sequences in the sample encode the same CDR3. J is TRBJ2-1 and V is TRBV5-1; 10 nucleotides align to TRBD2. The germline V gene encodes CDR1 SGHRS and CDR2 YFSETQ. The CDR3 spans 12 residues. DNA of the CDR3: TGCGCCAGCAGCTTACTAGCGGGGCGCCTGGTCTTC. Translating gives CASSLLAGRLVF.

This sequence joins TRBV19 and TRBJ1-2; D call uncertain. CDR3 length: 12 residues. The germline CDR1 and CDR2 sequences are LNHDA and SQIVND (reference sequence). Between the trimmed V and J ends, which lost 3 bases and 6 bases, there was a span of 8 bases. The CDR3 nucleotides read TGTGCCAGTAGTATGCCCAGACATGGCTACACCTTC. It specifies CASSMPRHGYTF.